The rows below give T cell receptor beta chains drawn from one sample of a study of shared T cell receptors in the human thymus. Clones were sequenced by immunoSEQ multiplex PCR, and TCRdb holds only the in-frame ones, with some missing. This sample has about 660,000 clones; approximately 88% occur once, and the top ten carry roughly 0.0097%. These data were also reused for a study on human thymus T cells.

The material sequenced was thymocytes. The origin of the receptors is a boy less than two years old with a congenital heart defect. The CDR3 runs from the conserved cysteine through the conserved F or W. Fields, in order: CDR3 protein, V gene, clone size. Clone size appears in some rows only: once, few, many, or a class for an expanded clone.

CDR3 protein: CASRHSEQTNYGYTF; V gene: TRBV11-2; clone size: .
CDR3 protein: CASSATGPGNQPQHF; V gene: TRBV7-6; clone size: .
CDR3 protein: CSVPRAFQETQYF; V gene: TRBV29-1; clone size: .
CDR3 protein: CASSQDVADNTGELFF; V gene: TRBV4-2; clone size: .
CDR3 protein: CASSLLSLAGVFPEQFF; V gene: TRBV28; clone size: .
CDR3 protein: CAWSVKLMNTEAFF; V gene: TRBV30; clone size: few
CDR3 protein: CASSVGTSGRKETQYF; V gene: TRBV9; clone size: .
CDR3 protein: CASGTDGANNEQFF; V gene: TRBV25-1; clone size: once
CDR3 protein: CASSTPRQGVTGANVLTF; V gene: TRBV5-1; clone size: .
CDR3 protein: CASSPWTPSSYNEQFF; V gene: TRBV28; clone size: .
CDR3 protein: CATSRQHPIGVVEKLFF; V gene: TRBV15; clone size: .
CDR3 protein: CASSQRGTSGRYTGELFF; V gene: TRBV4-1; clone size: .
CDR3 protein: CASSLRDREAFF; V gene: TRBV5-1; clone size: .
CDR3 protein: CASTPKGGNPNEQFF; V gene: TRBV19; clone size: .
CDR3 protein: CASSLSLREVPPKVRDTGELFF; V gene: TRBV5-1; clone size: .
CDR3 protein: CASGKGAGNTEAFF; V gene: TRBV12-5; clone size: .
CDR3 protein: CATSTGLAGLGEQYF; V gene: TRBV10-2; clone size: .
CDR3 protein: CASSWTDSNQPQHF; V gene: TRBV6-6; clone size: .
CDR3 protein: CASSPGLGESYEQYF; V gene: TRBV9; clone size: .
CDR3 protein: CATSPQGANTQYF; V gene: TRBV15; clone size: .
CDR3 protein: CASSVEWAQETQYF; V gene: TRBV9; clone size: few
CDR3 protein: CASSGFGGGAEQYF; V gene: TRBV6-1; clone size: .
CDR3 protein: CASSLSLGTGGVGYGYTF; V gene: TRBV27; clone size: .
CDR3 protein: CARLPRDPGYIQYF; V gene: TRBV19; clone size: .
CDR3 protein: CASSIDPRRGNIQYF; V gene: TRBV19; clone size: .
CDR3 protein: CASSYSAGAAEQYF; V gene: TRBV6-5; clone size: .
CDR3 protein: CASSIRDRFNQPQHF; V gene: TRBV2; clone size: once
CDR3 protein: CASSVPDRVTFGYTF; V gene: TRBV9; clone size: once
CDR3 protein: CARGKPQEYNEQFF; V gene: TRBV2; clone size: .
CDR3 protein: CAISEEERERPYF; V gene: TRBV10-3; clone size: .
CDR3 protein: CASSIQGVGNEQFF; V gene: TRBV7-9; clone size: .
CDR3 protein: CASRVGVGETQYF; V gene: TRBV11-2; clone size: .
CDR3 protein: CASSVDSYEQYF; V gene: TRBV25-1; clone size: .
CDR3 protein: CASSYLRGWGGYNEQFF; V gene: TRBV28; clone size: .
CDR3 protein: CASSFPGLAGAPYEQYF; V gene: TRBV7-2; clone size: .
CDR3 protein: CASSQDVRNNEQFF; V gene: TRBV4-3; clone size: .
CDR3 protein: CASSYLGGTEAFF; V gene: TRBV6-5; clone size: .
CDR3 protein: CASIHSYEQYF; V gene: TRBV2; clone size: once
CDR3 protein: CASSHISGGGTGELFF; V gene: TRBV11-2; clone size: .
CDR3 protein: CASSPQRREGLWRASYNEQFF; V gene: TRBV7-3; clone size: .
CDR3 protein: CASCQGGRKEQYF; V gene: TRBV2; clone size: .
CDR3 protein: CASRPQGRQPQHF; V gene: TRBV19; clone size: .
CDR3 protein: CASSLSGSGSTDTQYF; V gene: TRBV7-6; clone size: once
CDR3 protein: CASSQSREQDNEQFF; V gene: TRBV4-2; clone size: .
CDR3 protein: CASRQGQGGYTF; V gene: TRBV4-1; clone size: .
CDR3 protein: CASSQDERVRPRPANTEAFF; V gene: TRBV14; clone size: .
CDR3 protein: CASSLVSGNTGELFF; V gene: TRBV7-9; clone size: .
CDR3 protein: CASSQDRFGSVGAEAFF; V gene: TRBV14; clone size: .